This T cell receptor (beta chain) was found in a study of graft-versus-host responses after intestinal transplantation. Across the whole study: All recipients were given anti-thymocyte globulin induction, and tacrolimus and steroids were then administered for around three years. General observations from the study: Marrow from the recipient contained GvH clones, some of which had appeared first in ileum or blood.

In regard to this clone: Its antigen is not known.

The CDR3 is made up of 13 amino acids. Germline CDR1 and CDR2: KGHSY and FQNENV. V dropped 8 bases and J dropped 5 bases, with 16 bases sitting between them. This table comes from immunoSEQ multiplex PCR, and its TCRdb copy is limited to in-frame clones, with some not included. The sample yields about 120,000 clones, 90% to 95% seen once. This TCR derives from a human donor who received an intestinal transplant. This chain uses TRBV16 with TRBJ2-7; D not resolved. The sample was unstimulated CD8+ T cells sorted from spleen or lymph node cells, taken before intestinal transplant. The DNA of the CDR3 is TGTGCCAGCTCTCCGACGGTAAGGGACGAGCAGTACTTC. It encodes CASSPTVRDEQYF. Based on the CDR3 plus reference TRBV16 and TRBJ2-7, the full variable domain is GEEVAQTPKHLVRGEGQKAKLYCAPIKGHSYVFWYQQVLKNEFKFLISFQNENVFDETGMPKERFSAKCLPNSPCSLEIQATKLEDSAVYFCASSPTVRDEQYFGPGTRLTVT.